These 4 T cell receptor beta chains came from one sample sequenced in a study of cytomegalovirus exposure and HLA in healthy donors (dated by TCRdb to 2016 to 2017). Library method: the immunoSEQ multiplex PCR assay. For the multiplex PCR, a mixture combining 60 forward primers for TCR Vbeta segments and 13 reverse primers for TCR Jbeta segments was used. The table comes from immuneACCESS by way of TCRdb, which keeps in-frame sequences with V and J called. Part of the clones is missing from these tables; in studies checked, under half for an unresolved V gene and the rest for unknown reasons. In this sample the table shows under 200,000 clones, around 85% of which occur a single time. The top ten clones comprise 2% to 2.5% of the sample. The sequenced material came from PBMCs. All receptors derive from a woman in her forties or fifties in good health and CMV-seronegative.

V and J are TRBV7-6 and TRBJ2-5; TRBD1 is a possible D gene (8 bases). Trimming left V 5 bases short and J 5 bases short, with 30 bases between. Per the germline V gene, CDR1 is SGHVS and CDR2 is FNYEAQ. This CDR3 spans 19 amino acids. The CDR3 region is CASSLNVVTGGARGETQYF. The CDR3 DNA follows: TGTGCCAGCAGCCTTAACGTCGTCACAGGGGGGGCTAGGGGGGAGACCCAGTACTTC.

The gene calls are TRBV19 and TRBJ2-5, with 8 bases identical to TRBD1. The end of the DNA is better explained by TRBJ2-7, so the J call may be wrong. The CDR3 sequence is 14 residues long. Germline CDR1 is LNHDA and CDR2 is SQIVND (reference sequence). The CDR3, as DNA: TGTGCCAGTAGTATAACAGGGGGAATGGACGAGCAGTACTTC. The encoded protein is CASSITGGMDEQYF.

The chain couples TRBV6-1 to TRBJ2-7; 9 bases map to TRBD2. The germline gives CDR1 MNHNS, CDR2 SASEGT. Trimming cost V 7 bases and J 6 bases; bases outside gene matches: 7. There are 13 residues in the CDR3. CDR3 residues: CASKAGGPAEQYF. The CDR3 DNA sequence: TGTGCCAGCAAGGCGGGAGGGCCTGCCGAGCAGTACTTC.

The V call is TRBV7-8, the J call TRBJ1-1; D is uncertain. Per germline, CDR1 SGHVS and CDR2 FQNEAQ. The V end lost 5 bases, the J end lost 4 bases, and 17 bases lay between the germline ends. CDR3 length: 15 amino acids. The CDR3 nucleotides read TGTGCCAGCAGCCGTTTATCGGGTTCCGGCACTGAAGCTTTCTTT. It translates to CASSRLSGSGTEAFF. The full variable domain, rest sourced from reference TRBV7-8 and TRBJ1-1, is GAGVSQSPRYKVAKRGQDVALRCDPISGHVSLFWYQQALGQGPEFLTYFQNEAQLDKSGLPSDRFFAERPEGSVSTLKIQRTQQEDSAVYLCASSRLSGSGTEAFFGQGTRLTVV.